Below, 21 T cell receptor beta chains from the same sample are listed, as sequenced in a study of CD8+ T cells in alopecia areata. The authors extracted RNA and reverse transcribed it into cDNA as the sequencing template. Sequencing used immunoSEQ multiplex PCR; TCRdb keeps in-frame clones, though not all of them. The table records about 94,000 clones, around 70% of them present only once. Documented treatment: oral pan-JAK inhibitor, 5-10 mg twice daily. This material consisted of CD8+ T cells sorted from blood, taken around week 46, from a patient treated with tofacitinib. All receptors derive from a human donor with alopecia areata.

This clone was seen only a few times. V gene TRBV30 combines with J gene TRBJ2-1; possibly TRBD1 or TRBD2 for D (5 bases each). The CDR3 totals 15 residues. V dropped 0 bases and J dropped 6 bases, with 15 bases sitting between them. The germline CDR1 and CDR2 sequences are GTSNPN and SVGIG (reference sequence). DNA of the CDR3: TGTGCCTGGAGTGTGCTATCCGGGGCCTCCAATGAGCAGTTCTTC. Translated, it gives CAWSVLSGASNEQFF.

The rearrangement joins TRBV7-9 to TRBJ2-1, with 11 nucleotides matching TRBD2. The CDR3 is 16 amino acids. Trimming removed 7 bases from V and 1 base from J; junction bases left unmatched: 6. Germline-derived CDR1 and CDR2 are SEHNR and FQNEAQ (reference sequence). The CDR3 bases are TGTGCCAGCACCGATAGCGGGGGGGCTTCCTACAATGAGCAGTTCTTC. Protein sequence: CASTDSGGASYNEQFF. Full variable domain (rest looked up from reference TRBV7-9 and TRBJ2-1): DTGVSQNPRHKITKRGQNVTFRCDPISEHNRLYWYRQTLGQGPEFLTYFQNEAQLEKSRLLSDRFSAERPKGSFSTLEIQRTEQGDSAMYLCASTDSGGASYNEQFFGPGTRLTVL.

This clone was seen only once. The rearrangement joins TRBV30 to TRBJ1-1; TRBD1 might be the D (5 bases). With 5 bases removed from V and 1 base from J, the gap between germline ends came to 14 bases. This CDR3 spans 14 amino acids. Germline lookup yields CDR1 GTSNPN and CDR2 SVGIG (reference sequence). The CDR3 sequence: CAWRRWDSNTEAFF. The CDR3 DNA reads as TGTGCCTGGCGGCGATGGGACTCGAACACTGAAGCTTTCTTT. Full variable domain (rest looked up from reference TRBV30 and TRBJ1-1): SQTIHQWPATLVQPVGSPLSLECTVEGTSNPNLYWYRQAAGRGLQLLFYSVGIGQISSEVPQNLSASRPQDRQFILSSKKLLLSDSGFYLCAWRRWDSNTEAFFGQGTRLTVV.

This clone was counted a single time. This chain links TRBV15 with TRBJ1-5, with 8 bases that match TRBD1. Germline values: CDR1 LNHNV, CDR2 YYDKDF (reference sequence). V dropped 7 bases and J dropped 6; count of bases not matched to a gene: 5. The CDR3 loop spans 13 amino acids. CDR3 amino acids: CATTDRVSQPQHF. In DNA, the CDR3 is TGTGCCACCACGGACAGGGTGAGTCAGCCCCAGCATTTT.

The gene calls are TRBV7-9 and TRBJ2-1, with 8 bases identical to TRBD1. Germline values: CDR1 SEHNR, CDR2 FQNEAQ (reference sequence). This CDR3 spans 15 amino acids. The V segment lost 1 base and the J segment 5 bases; nucleotides outside the gene matches: 4. The CDR3, as DNA: TGTGCCAGCAGCTTAGACAGGGGGGAAGACAATGAGCAGTTCTTC. The encoded protein is CASSLDRGEDNEQFF.

This clone was seen a few times. This chain joins TRBV7-8 and TRBJ2-3; perhaps TRBD2 as D (6 bases). The germline V gene encodes CDR1 SGHVS and CDR2 FQNEAQ. Trimming shortened V by 1 base and J by 2 bases, and 16 bases separated the two germline ends. The CDR3 extends over 17 amino acids. CDR3 coding DNA: TGTGCCAGCAGCTTAGAGATGACTAGGGAGATCACAGATACGCAGTATTTT. Encoded protein: CASSLEMTREITDTQYF.

This sequence joins TRBV5-1 and TRBJ2-2, with 9 positions matching TRBD2. CDR1 and CDR2 from the germline V gene are SGHRS and YFSETQ. With 5 bases clipped from V and 0 bases from J, the junction kept 8 bases outside the gene matches. This CDR3 is built from 17 residues. The CDR3 is CASRWPTSGPNTGELFF. The CDR3 DNA is TGCGCCAGCAGGTGGCCGACTAGCGGACCGAACACCGGGGAGCTGTTTTTT.

The gene calls are TRBV4-3 and TRBJ2-1; perhaps TRBD1 as D (6 bases). The germline V and J ends were trimmed by 3 bases and 5 bases, with 14 bases remaining between them. The CDR3 has 15 amino acids. Per germline, CDR1 LGHNA and CDR2 YSLEER. The DNA of the CDR3 is TGCGCCAGCAGCCAGGGGCAAACAGGGAACAATGAGCAGTTCTTC. It is translated as CASSQGQTGNNEQFF.

The chain uses TRBV29-1 and TRBJ1-1; D may be TRBD1 (5 bases). Trimming removed 6 bases from V and 8 bases from J, with 22 bases in between. The CDR3 consists of 14 residues. Per the germline V gene, CDR1 is SQVTM and CDR2 is ANQGSEA. The CDR3 is CSVRPRGEGMEAFF. The DNA for the CDR3 is TGCAGCGTCCGCCCTCGAGGGGAGGGAATGGAAGCTTTCTTT.

This clone is labeled as medium-sized. V gene TRBV2 combines with J gene TRBJ2-7; D is possibly TRBD2 (5 bases). The CDR3 consists of 14 residues. The V end lost 3 bases, the J end lost 3 bases, and 12 bases lay between the germline ends. Germline CDR1 is SNHLY and CDR2 is FYNNEI. DNA of the CDR3: TGTGCCAGCAGTGAGGCGGGTACCGGCTACGAGCAGTACTTC. The encoded protein is CASSEAGTGYEQYF.

This chain joins TRBV29-1 and TRBJ2-7; 7 bases match TRBD1. The CDR3 sequence is 14 residues long. Germline values: CDR1 SQVTM, CDR2 ANQGSEA. The J segment lost 0 bases and the V segment lost 2 bases, leaving 4 bases of the junction unmatched. The CDR3 coding sequence is TGCAGCGTTGAACTTTGGGACAGCTCCTACGAGCAGTACTTC. This translates into CSVELWDSSYEQYF.

The gene calls are TRBV6-5 and TRBJ1-2, with unresolved D. CDR3 length: 14 amino acids. V was cut by 2 bases and J by 8 bases, with 15 bases left in between. Looked up from germline, CDR1 is MNHEY and CDR2 is SVGAGI. Here the CDR3 DNA reads TGTGCCAGCAGTTACGGGAACGGAGGTGGAGGCTACACCTTC. Protein: CASSYGNGGGGYTF.

This clone was seen only a few times. V gene TRBV19 combines with J gene TRBJ2-2; D ambiguous. CDR1 is LNHDA and CDR2 is SQIVND in the germline V gene (reference sequence). The germline V and J ends were trimmed by 0 bases and 5 bases, with 7 bases remaining between them. This CDR3 comprises 14 residues. The CDR3 bases are TGTGCCAGTAGTATAGACGGCGAGACCGGGGAGCTGTTTTTT. Translating it yields CASSIDGETGELFF.

This clone was seen once. The chain employs TRBV29-1 and TRBJ1-2; D might be TRBD1 (6 bases). Germline V gene sequence: CDR1 SQVTM, CDR2 ANQGSEA. This CDR3 contains 12 residues. V was pared by 7 bases and J by 2 bases, with 11 bases between. Written as DNA, the CDR3 is TGCAGCGCCACAGGGAAGAACTATGGCTACACCTTC. It yields the protein CSATGKNYGYTF.

This clone was recorded only once. The V and J genes are TRBV27 and TRBJ2-7; perhaps TRBD1 as D (7 bases). V gave up 2 bases and J gave up 5 bases, with 10 bases separating them. The CDR3 contains 13 residues. The germline CDR1 and CDR2 sequences are MNHEY and SMNVEV (reference sequence). The CDR3, as DNA: TGTGCCAGCAGTTTAGGAGGGGGCCACGAGCAGTACTTC. As protein: CASSLGGGHEQYF.

The count of this clone is one. The chain employs TRBV19 and TRBJ1-5; D perhaps matches TRBD1 (5 bases). Trimming took 5 bases from V and 5 from J, leaving 13 bases between them. CDR1 and CDR2 (germline): LNHDA, SQIVND (reference sequence). The CDR3 is made up of 14 amino acids. CDR3 amino acids: CASSVGTEYQPQHF. CDR3 sequence (DNA): TGTGCCAGTAGTGTCGGGACGGAGTATCAGCCCCAGCATTTT.

The V call is TRBV5-4, the J call TRBJ1-4; 7 bases match TRBD1. The V gene's germline CDR1 is SGHNT and CDR2 YYREEE (reference sequence). The CDR3 has 17 residues. The ends lost 0 bases at V and 4 bases at J; junction bases unmatched: 9. This CDR3 reads CASSLAPTGTDNEKLFF. CDR3 nucleotide sequence: TGTGCCAGCAGCTTGGCCCCCACCGGGACAGATAATGAAAAACTGTTTTTT.

As regards this clone: The sample has other DNA sequences that encode this CDR3 too. The chain couples TRBV27 to TRBJ1-5; a weak D match, TRBD1 (5 bases). Trimming cost V 2 bases and J 0 bases, with 11 bases left between them. Germline V gene lookup returns CDR1 MNHEY and CDR2 SMNVEV (reference sequence). This CDR3 contains 16 residues. CDR3 DNA sequence: TGTGCCAGCAGTTTACAGGGCCCTTATAGCAATCAGCCCCAGCATTTT. The encoded protein is CASSLQGPYSNQPQHF.

This clone was seen a single time. The chain combines TRBV14 with TRBJ2-7, with TRBD2 matching over 7 bases. The V gene end was trimmed by 3 bases and the J gene end by 2 bases; junction bases not matched to a gene: 7. The germline gives CDR1 SGHDN, CDR2 FVKESK. The CDR3 contains 15 residues. This chain's CDR3 is CASSHGSGTTYEQYF. DNA of the CDR3: TGTGCCAGCAGCCATGGCAGCGGGACCACCTACGAGCAGTACTTC.

This clone was found a few times. One base away lies a much larger clone, so this may be a sequencing read error. Other DNA sequences in this specimen translate into the identical CDR3. The chain carries TRBV7-2 and TRBJ1-1; D remains ambiguous. Germline assignment: CDR1 SGHTA and CDR2 FQGNSA. The germline V and J ends were trimmed by 1 base and 0 bases, with 3 bases remaining between them. CDR3 length: 13 residues. The CDR3 DNA is TGTGCCAGCAGCTTAGATTTGAACACTGAAGCTTTCTTT. Residues: CASSLDLNTEAFF.

This chain links TRBV5-1 with TRBJ2-3; D is ambiguous. In germline, CDR1 is SGHRS, CDR2 YFSETQ. Trimming cost V 4 bases and J 4 bases, with 13 bases left between them. This CDR3 spans 14 amino acids. CDR3 nucleotide sequence: TGCGCCAGCAGCCCCCAGATGAGGTCAGATACGCAGTATTTT. Encoded protein: CASSPQMRSDTQYF. Full variable domain (rest looked up from reference TRBV5-1 and TRBJ2-3): KAGVTQTPRYLIKTRGQQVTLSCSPISGHRSVSWYQQTPGQGLQFLFEYFSETQRNKGNFPGRFSGRQFSNSRSEMNVSTLELGDSALYLCASSPQMRSDTQYFGPGTRLTVL.